One sample yielded the 24 T cell receptor beta chains listed below, sequenced in a study of CD8+CD57+ T cells in acquired aplastic anemia. Genomic DNA constituted the template upon which TCR beta VDJ and CDR3 profiling was performed. TCRdb itself ran the reads through MiXCR, one entry per CDR3 protein. The data show approximately 50,000 distinct CDR3 sequences, around 69% seen once. The material sequenced was sorted CD4+, CD8+, or CD8+CD57+ T cells (not recorded which) from PBMCs. These receptors originate from a human donor in good health, serving as a control.

Only one count was recorded for this clonotype. The V gene is TRBV5-1, the J gene TRBJ2-1; 9 nucleotides match TRBD2. With V trimmed by 4 bases and J by 0 bases, 8 bases remained unmatched. Germline V CDR1 and CDR2: SGHRS, YFSETQ. The CDR3 covers 17 residues. The CDR3 is CASSPGGSGGSYNEQFF. The DNA for the CDR3 is TGCGCCAGCAGCCCTGGGGGTAGCGGGGGCTCCTACAATGAGCAGTTCTTC.

V and J are TRBV20-1 and TRBJ1-2; 9 bases align to TRBD1. The CDR3 is 13 residues long. The trim removed 5 bases at V and 2 bases at J, leaving 3 bases unmatched. Looked up from germline, CDR1 is DFQATT and CDR2 is SNEGSKA (reference sequence). The CDR3 coding sequence is TGCAGTGCTCCCGGGACAGGGAACTATGGCTACACCTTC. Its protein product is CSAPGTGNYGYTF.

The rearrangement uses TRBV11-1 and TRBJ1-1; 8 nucleotides align to TRBD1. Germline V gene lookup returns CDR1 SGHAT and CDR2 FQDESV (reference sequence). This CDR3 region has 15 residues. Germline trimming cut 5 bases from V and 3 bases from J; bases unmatched to any gene: 8. CDR3: CASSIDRGRDTEAFF. The DNA of the CDR3 is TGTGCCAGCAGCATCGACAGGGGAAGGGACACTGAAGCTTTCTTT.

This clonotype was observed a single time. This rearrangement joins TRBV20-1 to TRBJ2-1; a possible D gene is TRBD1 (6 bases). V was trimmed by 4 bases and J by 3 bases, leaving 7 bases between them. In germline, CDR1 is DFQATT, CDR2 SNEGSKA (reference sequence). The CDR3 is made up of 12 amino acids. As DNA, the CDR3 is TGCAGTGCTATACAGGGCTACAATGAGCAGTTCTTC. Translating it yields CSAIQGYNEQFF.

With respect to this clonotype: The junction departs from germline at one end; a sequencing error may be responsible. This rearrangement joins TRBV7-6 to TRBJ2-7; D gene uncertain. Germline-derived CDR1 and CDR2 are SGHVS and FNYEAQ. This CDR3 comprises 13 residues. In DNA form, the CDR3 reads TGTGCCAGCAGCGTAGCACCCTCCTACGAGCAGTACTTC. This encodes CASSVAPSYEQYF.

This chain uses TRBV10-3 with TRBJ1-5; the match to TRBD1 covers 8 bases. The CDR3 has 13 amino acids. Germline V gene lookup returns CDR1 ENHRY and CDR2 SYGVKD. The V and J ends lost 10 bases and 6 bases, in that order; junction bases with no gene match: 8. The CDR3 DNA reads TGTGCCACCGGACAGGGCCTAGGTCAGCCCCAGCATTTT. Translating gives CATGQGLGQPQHF.

This clonotype appeared a single time. The chain employs TRBV6-5 and TRBJ2-7; 9 bases are shared with TRBD1. From germline, CDR1 is MNHEY and CDR2 SVGAGI. Trimming cost V 2 bases and J 6 bases; bases outside gene matches: 8. The CDR3 loop spans 15 amino acids. CDR3 sequence (DNA): TGTGCCAGCAGTTACGTTGGACAGGGGAAGGGCGAGCAGTACTTC. Encoded protein: CASSYVGQGKGEQYF.

This chain joins TRBV7-8 and TRBJ1-6; no clear D. Per germline, CDR1 SGHVS and CDR2 FQNEAQ. Trimming shortened V by 1 base and J by 6 bases, and 13 bases separated the two germline ends. The CDR3 covers 16 residues. In DNA form, the CDR3 reads TGTGCCAGCAGCTTAGTTAGTGGGATGGTTAATTCACCCCTCCACTTT. Translation gives CASSLVSGMVNSPLHF.

The V call is TRBV10-3, the J call TRBJ2-3; TRBD2 aligns across 8 bases. With V trimmed by 10 bases and J by 11 bases, 5 bases remained unmatched. From germline, CDR1 is ENHRY and CDR2 SYGVKD. The CDR3 consists of 10 residues. Here the CDR3 DNA reads TGTGCCACCGGGGGGGGAGAGCAGTATTTT. Its protein product is CATGGGEQYF.

This chain uses TRBV6-5 with TRBJ2-1; the D gene is possibly TRBD1 (6 bases). The ends were cut back, 4 bases at V and 1 base at J, with 8 bases in the middle. Germline loops: CDR1 MNHEY, CDR2 SVGAGI. The CDR3 spans 14 residues. The CDR3, as DNA: TGTGCCAGCAGTTCTCAGGGGTCCTACAATGAGCAGTTCTTC. Residues: CASSSQGSYNEQFF.

The table lists this clonotype with a few counts. This chain uses TRBV7-9 with TRBJ2-7; TRBD1 matches at 7 bases. The CDR3 spans 14 residues. Germline CDR1 and CDR2: SEHNR and FQNEAQ (reference sequence). V was clipped by 5 bases and J by 3 bases; unmatched bases: 7. The DNA of the CDR3 is TGTGCCAGCAGCGCCCGGGACAGACACTACGAGCAGTACTTC. Translated: CASSARDRHYEQYF.

The J gene is TRBJ2-2, the V gene TRBV20-1; TRBD2 aligns across 12 bases. This CDR3 region has 16 residues. The junction had 2 bases not matched to a gene; V was cut back by 0 bases and J by 3 bases. The germline gives CDR1 DFQATT, CDR2 SNEGSKA (reference sequence). CDR3 in amino acids: CSARDLAGGDTGELFF. The DNA for the CDR3 is TGCAGTGCTAGAGATCTAGCGGGAGGGGACACCGGGGAGCTGTTTTTT.

The chain has TRBV7-8 and TRBJ2-1; TRBD1 agrees at 8 bases. The germline gives CDR1 SGHVS, CDR2 FQNEAQ. The CDR3 totals 14 residues. Germline trimming cut 3 bases from V and 9 bases from J; bases unmatched to any gene: 7. The CDR3 reads CASSLVGRGLEQFF. The CDR3 nucleotides read TGTGCCAGCAGCTTGGTTGGCAGGGGGCTTGAGCAGTTCTTC.

The chain has TRBV15 and TRBJ1-1; D is unresolved. From germline, CDR1 is LNHNV and CDR2 YYDKDF (reference sequence). Trimming took off 0 bases at V and 5 bases at J, with 4 bases between the two ends. This CDR3 is built from 12 residues. The CDR3: CATSRDSTEAFF. The CDR3 DNA reads as TGTGCCACCAGCAGAGACAGTACTGAAGCTTTCTTT.

The chain recombines TRBV24-1 with TRBJ2-1; D is undetermined. V was shortened by 3 bases and J by 4 bases, with 9 bases between the two germline ends. Germline loops: CDR1 KGHDR, CDR2 SFDVKD. The CDR3 loop spans 14 amino acids. The CDR3 region has the DNA TGTGCCACCAGTGATCCTCAATTATACAATGAGCAGTTCTTC. Its translation: CATSDPQLYNEQFF.

This chain connects TRBV7-3 to TRBJ2-3; 8 bases fit TRBD1. V was clipped by 8 bases and J by 3 bases; unmatched bases: 4. Germline CDR1 SGHTA, CDR2 FQGTGA. The CDR3 runs 13 residues. The CDR3 sequence is CASGQGGTDTQYF. The CDR3 DNA reads TGTGCCAGCGGACAGGGTGGGACAGATACGCAGTATTTT.

This chain joins TRBV10-1 and TRBJ2-3, with D possibly TRBD1 on 5 matching bases. Trimming pared 0 bases from V and 5 bases from J, leaving 9 bases between. CDR3 length: 14 amino acids. Germline CDR1 WNHNN, CDR2 SYGVQD (reference sequence). CDR3 region: CASSESRVGDTQYF. The CDR3 DNA sequence: TGCGCCAGCAGTGAGTCCAGGGTCGGAGATACGCAGTATTTT.

The chain combines TRBV5-4 with TRBJ2-7; D uncertain. V lost 2 bases to trimming and J lost 7 bases, with 7 bases between them. Germline V gene lookup returns CDR1 SGHNT and CDR2 YYREEE (reference sequence). The CDR3 is 11 residues long. For the CDR3, the DNA is TGTGCCAGCAGCTTAAGTGAAGAGCAGTACTTC. It specifies CASSLSEEQYF.

The CDR3 DNA is TGCAGCGCCCGGACAGGGAACGAAGGCGAGCAGTACTTC. It yields the protein CSARTGNEGEQYF. The chain links TRBV29-1 to TRBJ2-7; 8 positions agree with TRBD1. The V gene's germline CDR1 is SQVTM and CDR2 ANQGSEA. Losses at the gene ends were 7 bases for V and 6 bases for J; bases not matched to a gene: 11. CDR3 length: 13 residues.

This clonotype was detected many times. This chain joins TRBV27 and TRBJ1-1, with D possibly being TRBD1 (6 bases). Germline V gene data show CDR1 as MNHEY and CDR2 as SMNVEV (reference sequence). There are 14 residues in the CDR3. The V and J ends lost 5 bases and 2 bases respectively, with 12 bases between them. The CDR3 region is CASSRGQINTEAFF. The CDR3 nucleotides are TGTGCCAGCAGTCGTGGACAGATTAACACTGAAGCTTTCTTT.

The gene calls are TRBV15 and TRBJ2-2; no clear D gene. This CDR3 region has 13 residues. With 0 bases removed from V and 7 bases from J, the gap between germline ends came to 6 bases. The germline V gene encodes CDR1 LNHNV and CDR2 YYDKDF (reference sequence). CDR3 protein: CATSRDIDGELFF. The CDR3 DNA follows: TGTGCCACCAGCAGAGATATTGACGGGGAGCTGTTTTTT.

The V call is TRBV2, the J call TRBJ1-1; D is ambiguous. V was cut by 3 bases and J by 1 base, with 0 bases left in between. Looked up from germline, CDR1 is SNHLY and CDR2 is FYNNEI. This CDR3 contains 11 residues. The CDR3 sequence is CASSENTEAFF. The CDR3 DNA is TGTGCCAGCAGTGAGAACACTGAAGCTTTCTTT.

This clonotype was counted only a few times. The chain links TRBV7-2 to TRBJ2-3, with TRBD2 as a possible D gene (6 bases). CDR1 is SGHTA, CDR2 FQGNSA, per germline. V was cut by 6 bases and J by 0 bases, with 10 bases left in between. The CDR3 sequence is 14 residues long. The CDR3 protein is CASSGGLSTDTQYF. The CDR3, as DNA: TGTGCCAGCAGTGGGGGACTCAGCACAGATACGCAGTATTTT.

The chain links TRBV19 to TRBJ2-7; tentatively, D is TRBD1 or TRBD2 (5 bases each). The CDR3 is 15 residues long. Germline V lookup: CDR1 LNHDA, CDR2 SQIVND (reference sequence). Deletions cut 6 bases from V and 0 bases from J, with 15 bases between. The CDR3 here is CASRLGDSRSYEQYF. CDR3 nucleotides: TGTGCCAGTAGATTGGGAGACAGCCGCTCCTACGAGCAGTACTTC.